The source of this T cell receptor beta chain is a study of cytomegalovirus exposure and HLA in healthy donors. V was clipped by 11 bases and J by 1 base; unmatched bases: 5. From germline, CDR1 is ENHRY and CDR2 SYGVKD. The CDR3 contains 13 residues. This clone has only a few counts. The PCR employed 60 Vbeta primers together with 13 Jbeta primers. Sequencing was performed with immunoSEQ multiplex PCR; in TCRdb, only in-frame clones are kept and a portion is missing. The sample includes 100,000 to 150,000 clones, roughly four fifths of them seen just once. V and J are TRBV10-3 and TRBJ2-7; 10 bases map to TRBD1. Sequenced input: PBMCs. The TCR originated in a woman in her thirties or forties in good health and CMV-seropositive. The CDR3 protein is CAVRQGASYEQYF. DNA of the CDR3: TGTGCCGTCCGACAGGGGGCTTCCTACGAGCAGTACTTC.